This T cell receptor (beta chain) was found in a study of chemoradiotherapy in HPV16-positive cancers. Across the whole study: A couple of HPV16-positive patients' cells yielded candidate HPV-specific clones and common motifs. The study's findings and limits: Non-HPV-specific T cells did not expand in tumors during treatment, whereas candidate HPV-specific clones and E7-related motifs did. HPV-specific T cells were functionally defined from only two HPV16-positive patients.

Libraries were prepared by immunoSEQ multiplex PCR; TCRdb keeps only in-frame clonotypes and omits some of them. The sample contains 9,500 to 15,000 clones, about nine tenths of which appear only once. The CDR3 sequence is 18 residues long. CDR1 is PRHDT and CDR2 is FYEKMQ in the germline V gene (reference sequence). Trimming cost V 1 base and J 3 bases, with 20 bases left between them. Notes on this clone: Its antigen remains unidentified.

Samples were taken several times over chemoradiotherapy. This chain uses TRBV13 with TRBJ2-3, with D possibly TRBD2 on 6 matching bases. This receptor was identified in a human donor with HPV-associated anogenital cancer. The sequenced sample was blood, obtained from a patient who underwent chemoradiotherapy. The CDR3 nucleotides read TGTGCCAGCAGCTTAGATAAGTCGGGGCTAGCGAAGACAGATACGCAGTATTTT. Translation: CASSLDKSGLAKTDTQYF.